A single TCR beta chain is shown here with its context. This CDR3 is 13 amino acids long. Looked up from germline, CDR1 is SGHAT and CDR2 is FQNNGV. V was trimmed by 5 bases and J by 7 bases, leaving 11 bases between them. This entry comes from a study of blood T cell repertoires in COVID-19. About the research overall: Sample material is recorded as cDNA or gDNA derived from T cells, B-cell-depleted T cells, or PBMCs.

The method was immunoSEQ multiplex PCR; TCRdb's version includes in-frame clones alone and lacks a portion of them. Here the sample spans about 280,000 clones, about 89% being singletons. V usage is TRBV11-2 and J usage is TRBJ2-2, with D tentatively TRBD1 (5 bases). The sample taken for sequencing was peripheral blood. The TCR originated in a man aged 40-49 years with acute or convalescent COVID-19. This CDR3 reads CASSPRTYGELFF. CDR3 DNA: TGTGCCAGCAGCCCTCGGACATACGGGGAGCTGTTTTTT. The full variable domain, completed using reference TRBV11-2 and TRBJ2-2, is EAGVAQSPRYKIIEKRQSVAFWCNPISGHATLYWYQQILGQGPKLLIQFQNNGVVDDSQLPKDRFSAERLKGVDSTLKIQPAKLEDSAVYLCASSPRTYGELFFGEGSRLTVL.